A selection of T cell receptor beta chains follows, all from one sample in a study of T cells in localized non-small cell lung cancer. Some clones are missing from TCRdb's copy, which holds only in-frame ones; the method was immunoSEQ multiplex PCR. Of some 54,000 clones listed, around three quarters were seen once; the top ten hold roughly 4.9%. Source: PBMCs, taken before any cancer treatment. These receptors came from a woman aged 40-70 years with stage II lung adenocarcinoma. Each CDR3 is given with its conserved first and last residue. D genes are given only for firm matches. A row's size may be missing; if present it is once, few, many or a size class.

clone_size: -; v_call: TRBV10-3; d_call: -; cdr3_aa: CAISDGGDTIYF
clone_size: -; v_call: TRBV6-1; d_call: -; cdr3_aa: CASSEGPGSGANVLTF
clone_size: -; v_call: TRBV27; d_call: -; cdr3_aa: CASSPFHSSYEQYF
clone_size: once; v_call: TRBV15; d_call: TRBD1; cdr3_aa: CATSRAGTGNEQFF
clone_size: few; v_call: TRBV10-3; d_call: -; cdr3_aa: CAISESSDQETQYF
clone_size: -; v_call: TRBV6-5; d_call: -; cdr3_aa: CASSGPYRVAEAFF
clone_size: -; v_call: TRBV18; d_call: -; cdr3_aa: CASSPARGENTGELFF
clone_size: few; v_call: TRBV7-9; d_call: -; cdr3_aa: CASSPGKGFTEAFF
clone_size: -; v_call: TRBV5-4; d_call: -; cdr3_aa: CASSTYRFGLGETQYF
clone_size: once; v_call: TRBV6-5; d_call: TRBD1; cdr3_aa: CASSYQGARSYEQYF
clone_size: -; v_call: TRBV11-3; d_call: TRBD1; cdr3_aa: CASSRDRGRNEQYF
clone_size: -; v_call: TRBV27; d_call: -; cdr3_aa: CASSSLGYEQYF
clone_size: few; v_call: TRBV6-1; d_call: -; cdr3_aa: CASSEVMNTEAFF
clone_size: -; v_call: TRBV20-1; d_call: -; cdr3_aa: CSARGVEKLFF
clone_size: -; v_call: TRBV9; d_call: TRBD1; cdr3_aa: CASSENRQGATGTEAFF
clone_size: -; v_call: TRBV18; d_call: -; cdr3_aa: CASSPLRAEQPQHF
clone_size: -; v_call: TRBV2; d_call: -; cdr3_aa: CASSEQTGATDTQYF
clone_size: few; v_call: TRBV4-1; d_call: -; cdr3_aa: CASSQGNLGNQPQHF
clone_size: -; v_call: TRBV7-6; d_call: -; cdr3_aa: CASSYQETQYF
clone_size: -; v_call: TRBV11-1; d_call: TRBD1; cdr3_aa: CASSFGTGRSPLHF
clone_size: -; v_call: TRBV6-6; d_call: TRBD1; cdr3_aa: CASSGTGGNYGYTF
clone_size: -; v_call: TRBV28; d_call: TRBD1; cdr3_aa: CASRTSTGGAYGYTF
clone_size: -; v_call: TRBV5-1; d_call: TRBD1; cdr3_aa: CASSTGQGFSYGYTF
clone_size: once; v_call: TRBV19; d_call: TRBD2; cdr3_aa: CASKDSGGSYNEQFF
clone_size: -; v_call: TRBV7-6; d_call: -; cdr3_aa: CASSHGGYSTDTQYF
clone_size: -; v_call: TRBV18; d_call: TRBD2; cdr3_aa: CASSPGTSGPQYF
clone_size: -; v_call: TRBV5-1; d_call: -; cdr3_aa: CASSRPGQAYNEQFF
clone_size: few; v_call: TRBV19; d_call: -; cdr3_aa: CASSPSGVGSLSYNEQFF
clone_size: -; v_call: TRBV7-2; d_call: -; cdr3_aa: CASSLITGRNAGELFF
clone_size: -; v_call: TRBV29-1; d_call: -; cdr3_aa: CSGRIQNTEAFF
clone_size: -; v_call: TRBV11-1; d_call: -; cdr3_aa: CASSLDRPYEQYF
clone_size: -; v_call: TRBV6-6; d_call: -; cdr3_aa: CASSYRPEAEQFF
clone_size: once; v_call: TRBV28; d_call: TRBD2; cdr3_aa: CASSLPTSGDPYEQYF
clone_size: few; v_call: TRBV29-1; d_call: -; cdr3_aa: CSARRRGGPHEQYF
clone_size: -; v_call: TRBV7-2; d_call: -; cdr3_aa: CASSPNVNQPQHF